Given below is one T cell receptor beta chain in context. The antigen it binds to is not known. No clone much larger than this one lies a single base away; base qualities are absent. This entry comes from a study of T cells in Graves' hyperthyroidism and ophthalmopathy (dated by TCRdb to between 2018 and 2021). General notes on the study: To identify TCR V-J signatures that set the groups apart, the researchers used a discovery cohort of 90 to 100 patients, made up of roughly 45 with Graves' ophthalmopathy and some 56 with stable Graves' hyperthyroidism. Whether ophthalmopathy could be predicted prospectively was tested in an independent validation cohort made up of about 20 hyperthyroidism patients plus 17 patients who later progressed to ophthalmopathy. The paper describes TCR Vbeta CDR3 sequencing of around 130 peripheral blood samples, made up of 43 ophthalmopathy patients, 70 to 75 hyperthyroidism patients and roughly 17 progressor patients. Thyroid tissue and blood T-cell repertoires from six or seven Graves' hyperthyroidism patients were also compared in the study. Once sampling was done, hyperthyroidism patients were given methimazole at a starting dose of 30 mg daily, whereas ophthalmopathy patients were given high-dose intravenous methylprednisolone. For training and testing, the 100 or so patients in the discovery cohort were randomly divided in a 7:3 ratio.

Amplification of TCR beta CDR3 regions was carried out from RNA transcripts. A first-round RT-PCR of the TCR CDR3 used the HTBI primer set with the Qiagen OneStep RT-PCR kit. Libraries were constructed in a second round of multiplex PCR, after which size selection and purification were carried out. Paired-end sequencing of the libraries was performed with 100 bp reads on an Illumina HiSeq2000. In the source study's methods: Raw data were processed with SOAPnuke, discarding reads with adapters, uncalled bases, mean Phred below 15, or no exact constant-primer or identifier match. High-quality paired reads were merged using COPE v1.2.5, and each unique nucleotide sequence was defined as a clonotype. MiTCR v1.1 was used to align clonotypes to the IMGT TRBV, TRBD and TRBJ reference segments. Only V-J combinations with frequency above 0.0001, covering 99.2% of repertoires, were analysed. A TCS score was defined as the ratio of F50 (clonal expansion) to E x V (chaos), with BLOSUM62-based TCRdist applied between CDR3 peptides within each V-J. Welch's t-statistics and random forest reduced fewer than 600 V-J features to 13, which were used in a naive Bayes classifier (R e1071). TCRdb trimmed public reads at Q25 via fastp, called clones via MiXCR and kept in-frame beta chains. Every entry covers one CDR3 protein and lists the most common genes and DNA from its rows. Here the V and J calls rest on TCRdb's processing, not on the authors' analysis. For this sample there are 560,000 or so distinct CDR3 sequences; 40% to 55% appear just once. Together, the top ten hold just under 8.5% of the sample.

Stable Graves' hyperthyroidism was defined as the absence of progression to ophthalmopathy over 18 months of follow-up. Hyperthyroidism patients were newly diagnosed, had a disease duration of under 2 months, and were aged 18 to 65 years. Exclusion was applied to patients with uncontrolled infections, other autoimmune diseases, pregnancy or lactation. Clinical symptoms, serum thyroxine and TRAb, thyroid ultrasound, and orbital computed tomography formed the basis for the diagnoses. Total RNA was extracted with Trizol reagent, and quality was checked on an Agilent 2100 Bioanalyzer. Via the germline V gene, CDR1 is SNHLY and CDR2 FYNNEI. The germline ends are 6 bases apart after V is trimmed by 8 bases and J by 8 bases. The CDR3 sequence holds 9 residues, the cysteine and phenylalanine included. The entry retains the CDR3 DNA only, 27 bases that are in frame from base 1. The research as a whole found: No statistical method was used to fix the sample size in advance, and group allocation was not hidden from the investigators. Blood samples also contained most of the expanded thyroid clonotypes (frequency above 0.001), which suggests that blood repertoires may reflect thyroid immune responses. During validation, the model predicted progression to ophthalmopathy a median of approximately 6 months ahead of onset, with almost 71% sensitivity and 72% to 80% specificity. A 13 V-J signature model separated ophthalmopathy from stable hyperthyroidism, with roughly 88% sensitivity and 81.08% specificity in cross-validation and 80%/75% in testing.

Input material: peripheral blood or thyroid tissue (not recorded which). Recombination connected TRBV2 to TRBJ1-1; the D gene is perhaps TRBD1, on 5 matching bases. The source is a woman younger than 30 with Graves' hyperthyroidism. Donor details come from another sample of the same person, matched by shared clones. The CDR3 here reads CASGGEAFF. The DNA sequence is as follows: TGTGCCAGCGGGGGGGAAGCTTTCTTT.